One sample yielded the 23 T cell receptor beta chains listed below, sequenced in a study of blood T cell repertoires in COVID-19. Using immunoSEQ multiplex PCR, the repertoire was profiled, and TCRdb retains in-frame clones only, with some absent. Found here are around 190,000 clones, approximately 91% of them singletons; the top ten hold 1.5% to 2%. Sequencing input: peripheral blood. The receptors stem from a man between 18 and 35 years old with active or convalescent COVID-19.

The chain uses TRBV30 and TRBJ2-3; 8 bases are a match to TRBD2. This CDR3 contains 15 residues. Germline CDR1 is GTSNPN and CDR2 is SVGIG (reference sequence). V trimming: 2 bases; J trimming: 1 base; junction bases outside the gene matches: 5. CDR3 protein: CAWSSLAGRTDTQYF. Written as DNA, the CDR3 is TGTGCCTGGAGTTCCCTAGCGGGTCGCACAGATACGCAGTATTTT.

The chain employs TRBV4-2 and TRBJ1-1; no firm D call. The CDR3 has 15 amino acids. Germline assignment: CDR1 LGHNA and CDR2 YNFKEQ. V was trimmed by 0 bases and J by 5 bases, leaving 13 bases between them. CDR3 sequence (DNA): TGTGCCAGCAGCCAAGATGTGGGCGTTCATACTGAAGCTTTCTTT. It specifies CASSQDVGVHTEAFF.

V gene TRBV30 combines with J gene TRBJ2-5, with TRBD2 matching over 8 bases. This CDR3 region has 13 residues. The germline V gene encodes CDR1 GTSNPN and CDR2 SVGIG (reference sequence). The junction had 8 bases not matched to a gene; V was cut back by 4 bases and J by 7 bases. The CDR3 nucleotides read TGTGCCTGGAACCCCAGCGGGAGTGGGACCCAGTACTTC. Its translation is CAWNPSGSGTQYF.

The V gene is TRBV3-1 (or the pseudogene TRBV3-2), the J gene TRBJ2-7, with 8 bases that match TRBD2. In germline, CDR1 is LGHDT, CDR2 YNNKEL (reference sequence). The V segment lost 2 bases and the J segment 3 bases; nucleotides outside the gene matches: 3. The CDR3 extends over 14 amino acids. CDR3 sequence: CASSQTAGDYEQYF. The CDR3 DNA reads as TGTGCCAGCAGCCAAACAGCGGGAGACTACGAGCAGTACTTC.

This sequence joins TRBV11-3 and TRBJ2-5; the match to TRBD2 covers 7 bases. J was trimmed by 3 bases and V by 6 bases; bases with no gene match: 7. This CDR3 has 14 residues. Germline values: CDR1 SGHNT, CDR2 YENEEA. In DNA, the CDR3 is TGTGCCAGCAGTCGCGGGAGTATTGAAGAGACCCAGTACTTC. Translated: CASSRGSIEETQYF.

The chain joins TRBV15 to TRBJ1-6, with D maybe TRBD1 (5 bases). From germline, CDR1 is LNHNV and CDR2 YYDKDF (reference sequence). The CDR3 runs 13 residues. V gave up 4 bases and J gave up 7 bases, with 8 bases separating them. The CDR3 protein is CATSTGINSPLHF. The CDR3 nucleotides are TGTGCCACCAGCACAGGGATAAATTCACCCCTCCACTTT. The whole variable domain, filled in from reference TRBV15 and TRBJ1-6, reads DAMVIQNPRYQVTQFGKPVTLSCSQTLNHNVMYWYQQKSSQAPKLLFHYYDKDFNNEADTPDNFQSRRPNTSFCFLDIRSPGLGDTAMYLCATSTGINSPLHFGNGTRLTVT.

The J gene is TRBJ2-7, the V gene TRBV10-2; 9 bases fit TRBD1. J lost 3 bases, V lost 8 bases, and 8 bases had no gene match. This CDR3 has 14 amino acids. Germline assignment: CDR1 WSHSY and CDR2 SAAADI. CDR3 amino acids: CASGTGNPLYEQYF. Written as DNA, the CDR3 is TGCGCCAGCGGGACAGGGAACCCCCTCTACGAGCAGTACTTC.

This clone came up a few times. The V and J genes are TRBV29-1 and TRBJ2-1; the match to TRBD2 covers 10 bases. J was trimmed by 0 bases and V by 8 bases; bases with no gene match: 7. CDR1 SQVTM and CDR2 ANQGSEA come from the germline V gene. The CDR3 totals 15 residues. DNA for the CDR3: TGCAGCCTAGTAGCGGGAGGATTCTCCTACAATGAGCAGTTCTTC. Translating it yields CSLVAGGFSYNEQFF.

The rearrangement joins TRBV11-2 to TRBJ1-2, with 8 bases identical to TRBD1. CDR3 length equals 13 residues. V lost 5 bases to trimming and J lost 4 bases; unmatched junction nucleotides: 3. CDR1 and CDR2 (germline): SGHAT, FQNNGV. The CDR3 reads CASSQGTGYGYTF. CDR3 nucleotide sequence: TGTGCCAGCAGCCAAGGGACAGGCTATGGCTACACCTTC.

The V and J genes are TRBV28 and TRBJ2-7; no clear D gene. Per germline, CDR1 MDHEN and CDR2 SYDVKM. The CDR3 has 11 amino acids. V gave up 6 bases and J gave up 7 bases, with 10 bases separating them. For the CDR3, the DNA is TGTGCCAGCAGGACGGGTAGGGAGCAGTACTTC. Amino acid sequence: CASRTGREQYF.

This chain joins TRBV13 and TRBJ2-7; D not certain. Germline V gene sequence: CDR1 PRHDT, CDR2 FYEKMQ (reference sequence). The CDR3 has 14 residues. V lost 2 bases and J lost 0, with 8 bases in between. CDR3 DNA: TGTGCCAGCAGCTTAAGAGTCAACTCCTACGAGCAGTACTTC. This translates into CASSLRVNSYEQYF.

V gene TRBV6-5 combines with J gene TRBJ2-3; TRBD2 agrees at 7 bases. Per the germline V gene, CDR1 is MNHEY and CDR2 is SVGAGI. V dropped 0 bases and J dropped 2; count of bases not matched to a gene: 5. CDR3 length: 16 amino acids. CDR3 sequence (DNA): TGTGCCAGCAGTTACTCATCCAGCGGGGTCACAGATACGCAGTATTTT. This codes for CASSYSSSGVTDTQYF.

V gene TRBV29-1 combines with J gene TRBJ1-2; 8 bases align to TRBD1. CDR1 SQVTM and CDR2 ANQGSEA come from the germline V gene. V trimming: 7 bases; J trimming: 8 bases; junction bases outside the gene matches: 12. CDR3 length equals 13 residues. As DNA, the CDR3 is TGCAGCGCGGGATCTTCAGGGGGCCGAGGCTACACCTTC. Its protein is CSAGSSGGRGYTF.

V usage is TRBV12-5 and J usage is TRBJ2-3; 8 nucleotides align to TRBD2. The V gene end was trimmed by 0 bases and the J gene end by 1 base; junction bases not matched to a gene: 6. The CDR3 extends over 17 amino acids. CDR1 is LGHNT and CDR2 is FRNRAP in the germline V gene. The CDR3 protein is CASGLVRNSGGTDTQYF. The CDR3 region has the DNA TGTGCTAGTGGTTTGGTAAGAAATAGCGGGGGCACAGATACGCAGTATTTT.

The chain couples TRBV5-6 to TRBJ2-7; D possibly corresponds to TRBD1 (6 bases). V lost 4 bases, J lost 1 base, and 12 bases lay in between. Germline V gene sequence: CDR1 SGHDT, CDR2 YYEEEE. The CDR3 totals 14 residues. As DNA, the CDR3 is TGTGCCAGCAGCACCGGGACATCGTCCTACGAGCAGTACTTC. Its translation: CASSTGTSSYEQYF.

This clone showed up just once. The rearrangement uses TRBV6-5 and TRBJ1-1; D gene unclear. Germline V lookup: CDR1 MNHEY, CDR2 SVGAGI. CDR3 size: 12 residues. Trimming took off 5 bases at V and 11 bases at J, with 15 bases between the two ends. CDR3 in amino acids: CASSPTVESAFF. As DNA, the CDR3 is TGTGCCAGCAGTCCGACTGTGGAGTCTGCTTTCTTT.

This chain links TRBV19 with TRBJ1-1; D remains unclear. Germline V CDR1 and CDR2: LNHDA, SQIVND (reference sequence). Trimming pared 5 bases from V and 3 bases from J, leaving 7 bases between. This CDR3 contains 12 residues. The CDR3 loop is CASSPSDTEAFF. The CDR3 DNA follows: TGTGCCAGTAGTCCTTCTGACACTGAAGCTTTCTTT.

This chain links TRBV9 with TRBJ1-2, with D unclear. Germline V gene data show CDR1 as SGDLS and CDR2 as YYNGEE. Trimming shortened V by 2 bases and J by 2 bases, and 13 bases separated the two germline ends. CDR3 length: 15 amino acids. Written as DNA, the CDR3 is TGTGCCAGCAGCGTGTCACAGCGGTCAAACTATGGCTACACCTTC. Its protein is CASSVSQRSNYGYTF.

The chain employs TRBV29-1 and TRBJ2-1, with D tentatively TRBD2 (6 bases). V lost 4 bases and J lost 6, with 19 bases in between. Germline loops: CDR1 SQVTM, CDR2 ANQGSEA. The CDR3 runs to 15 residues. The CDR3 loop is CSVVLHGGGGNEQFF. In DNA form, the CDR3 reads TGCAGCGTTGTACTACACGGGGGTGGTGGCAATGAGCAGTTCTTC.

The CDR3 coding sequence is TGTGCCAGCAGCGACAGATACTACGAGCAGTACTTC. This encodes CASSDRYYEQYF. The chain combines TRBV2 with TRBJ2-7, with D possibly being TRBD1 (5 bases). V gave up 6 bases and J gave up 3 bases, with 9 bases separating them. CDR1 and CDR2 (germline): SNHLY, FYNNEI. The CDR3 is 12 residues long.

The chain recombines TRBV18 with TRBJ2-1; 12 nucleotides align to TRBD2. The CDR3 totals 17 residues. The ends lost 5 bases at V and 6 bases at J; junction bases unmatched: 11. Germline values: CDR1 KGHSH, CDR2 LQKENI. Here the CDR3 reads CASSSPTSGSVSNEQFF. In nucleotides, the CDR3 is TGTGCCAGCTCATCCCCGACTAGCGGGAGTGTTTCCAATGAGCAGTTCTTC.

This chain uses TRBV18 with TRBJ1-1; perhaps TRBD1 as D (6 bases). Between the trimmed V and J ends, which lost 2 bases and 4 bases, there was a span of 11 bases. This CDR3 comprises 14 residues. Per the germline V gene, CDR1 is KGHSH and CDR2 is LQKENI. The CDR3 region is CASSPMKGVTEAFF. DNA of the CDR3: TGTGCCAGCTCACCAATGAAGGGGGTCACTGAAGCTTTCTTT. The full variable domain, completed using reference TRBV18 and TRBJ1-1, is NAGVMQNPRHLVRRRGQEARLRCSPMKGHSHVYWYRQLPEEGLKFMVYLQKENIIDESGMPKERFSAEFPKEGPSILRIQQVVRGDSAAYFCASSPMKGVTEAFFGQGTRLTVV.

This chain uses TRBV11-2 with TRBJ2-7; 9 bases are a match to TRBD1. The trim removed 1 base at V and 11 bases at J, leaving 6 bases unmatched. Germline CDR1 reads SGHAT; CDR2 reads FQNNGV. This CDR3 comprises 13 residues. The CDR3 DNA follows: TGTGCCAGCAGCTTAGTGGGACAGGGAGGGGAGTACTTC. This gives the protein CASSLVGQGGEYF.